The source of this T cell receptor beta chain is a study of spatial heterogeneity in lung cancer (dated by TCRdb to the late 2010s). The study in broad terms: Beta-chain transcripts were consistently detected in greater numbers than alpha-chain transcripts, which likely reflects a higher abundance of beta-chain transcripts. Both alpha and beta chains were TCR-sequenced in samples taken at surgery, namely 220 tumor regions, around 64 matched nontumor lung samples and about 52 PBMC samples. In the raw uncorrected reads, each unique combination of TCR and UMI appeared more than ten times on average. Nonsynonymous mutation counts, determined by whole-exome sequencing of tumor tissue, were related to TCR repertoire features. TCR alpha and beta repertoires were quantitatively compared across multiple tumor regions, matched nontumor lung and blood in non-small cell lung cancer.

V trim: 6 bases; J trim: 7 bases; unmatched bases: 9. The CDR3 spans 13 residues, from the cysteine through the phenylalanine. Left in the record is the CDR3 DNA by itself, 39 bases read in frame from the first base. CDR1 MNHEY and CDR2 SVGAGI were looked up in the germline V gene. The full study reports these points: Ubiquitous expanded tumor TCRs showed up in blood more often at tumor resection than at routine follow-up. Confirming at a functional level the hypothesis that regional TCRs recognize regional mutations was considered to require additional single-cell paired TCR alpha and beta sequencing.

The sample holds a few counts of this clonotype. Its antigen has not been determined. No qualities accompany the bases; no much larger clone lies one base away. The label giving this sample's time point can be read as: sample taken at primary tumor resection. Donors were under 95 patients with early-stage, untreated non-small cell lung cancer from the lung TRACERx cohort. Whole RNA extracted from tumor and nontumor lung tissue, or from cryopreserved PBMC samples, was used for TCR sequencing without cell sorting. Patients were selected for TCR sequencing only if sufficient RNA was available from at least two tumor regions. Library generation was performed with 5' RACE. Sequenced using a NextSeq 500. The TCR library protocol attached a unique molecular identifier to each TCR cDNA molecule to allow correction of PCR and sequencing errors. As for the authors' bioinformatics: TCR identification, UMI-based error correction and CDR3 extraction were all carried out with Decombinator tools. TCRs above a frequency of 2 per 1,000, corresponding to the top 1% of the tumor frequency distribution, were defined as expanded. Renyi diversity was computed with the R vegan package after each repertoire had been subsampled 100 times to 5,000 TCRs. CDR3 similarity networks were built from amino acid triplet string-kernel similarity, connecting CDR3s with pairwise similarity above 0.82. Clones were called with MiXCR by TCRdb after fastp trimmed the public reads at Q25, and only in-frame beta chains were retained. Each CDR3 protein appears once, grouped with its most common genes and DNA. What appears here as the V and J calls and clone size reflects TCRdb's work, not the paper's. The sample table contains more than 60,000 distinct CDR3 sequences; only one count was recorded for roughly 8% of them. Jointly, the top ten make up roughly 7% of the sample.

Sequences were derived from PBMCs, sampled at surgery. The sequence derives from a male donor with early-stage non-small cell lung cancer. This chain joins TRBV6-5 to TRBJ2-7, with 7 central nucleotides matching TRBD1. The nucleotide sequence is TGTGCCAGCAGAGGGGCAGGGGGTCGAGAGCAGTACTTC. It translates to CASRGAGGREQYF.